This T cell receptor beta chain derives from a study of PD-L1 blockade in urothelial cancer. Sequenced by immunoSEQ multiplex PCR; TCRdb stores in-frame clones only, minus some. The sample includes about 17,000 clones, over 75% of them seen just once. The time point denotes: pretreatment peripheral blood. Metastatic or locally advanced urothelial carcinoma was present in the patients. The length of the CDR3 is 15 residues. The V and J ends lost 4 bases and 6 bases respectively, with 17 bases between them. Germline loops: CDR1 MDHEN, CDR2 SYDVKM. The gene calls are TRBV28 and TRBJ2-3, with D maybe TRBD1 (6 bases). The TCR was taken from a man aged 65-85 years with urothelial cancer. The sequencing here drew on PBMCs, taken around atezolizumab (anti-PD-L1) treatment. CDR3 DNA: TGTGCCAGCAGTTCCCCGGTGGGGGCCAAGGATACGCAGTATTTT. Translated, it gives CASSSPVGAKDTQYF.